This entry concerns a single T cell receptor beta chain. Per the original data handling: Amplification of reference gene primers provided the estimated nucleated cell counts. Libraries were prepared by immunoSEQ multiplex PCR; TCRdb keeps only in-frame clonotypes and omits some of them. V and J calls and clone size follow that table, whereas D and trimming were derived from the DNA. The table shows some 200,000 clones, with approximately 86% occurring only once. The data originate from a study of blood T cell repertoires in COVID-19. On the study more broadly: The samples span acute and convalescent COVID-19 from the United States, Italy and Spain. T cells, B-cell-depleted T cells, or PBMCs supplied cDNA or gDNA.

Germline V lookup: CDR1 LGHNA, CDR2 YNFKEQ. The CDR3 loop spans 13 amino acids. Trimming shortened V by 2 bases and J by 7 bases, and 11 bases separated the two germline ends. This chain uses TRBV4-2 with TRBJ1-1; D might be TRBD1 (5 bases). Sequences were obtained from peripheral blood. This receptor was taken from a man aged 18 to 29 with active or convalescent COVID-19. CDR3 sequence (DNA): TGTGCCAGCAGCCAACCGGGGGTGGGTGAAGCTTTCTTT. It translates to CASSQPGVGEAFF.